Below, 26 T cell receptor beta chains from the same sample are listed, as sequenced in a study of response to subunit inactivated influenza vaccine. MiXCR, run by TCRdb on the RT-PCR reads, gives a single entry per CDR3 protein. In the table there are more than 500,000 distinct CDR3 sequences, approximately 10% of which are singletons. These data were also reused for a study on T cells expressing NK-cell markers. That publication notes: Generation of TCR beta cDNA was performed by 5'RACE template switching incorporating UMIs.

Specimen: PBMCs from blood, collected on the day of vaccination. The receptor source for this set is a man aged 50-60 years who received an inactivated influenza vaccine.

V gene TRBV5-1 combines with J gene TRBJ1-1; D is perhaps TRBD1 (5 bases). V was cut by 4 bases and J by 0 bases, with 10 bases left in between. Germline loops: CDR1 SGHRS, CDR2 YFSETQ. The CDR3 is 14 residues long. CDR3 loop: CASSEDSMNTEAFF. CDR3 DNA sequence: TGCGCCAGCAGCGAAGACAGTATGAACACTGAAGCTTTCTTT.

This clonotype occurred a few times. The chain employs TRBV28 and TRBJ2-3; no reliable D call. The CDR3 sequence is 15 residues long. Between the trimmed V and J ends, which lost 6 bases and 0 bases, there was a span of 13 bases. The V gene's germline CDR1 is MDHEN and CDR2 SYDVKM. The chain's CDR3 is CASRGRGPSTDTQYF. For the CDR3, the DNA is TGTGCCAGCAGGGGTCGTGGACCAAGCACAGATACGCAGTATTTT.

This clonotype was observed a few times. V and J are TRBV4-2 and TRBJ1-1; 7 bases fit TRBD1. The CDR3 covers 14 residues. The V gene's germline CDR1 is LGHNA and CDR2 YNFKEQ. V was clipped by 2 bases and J by 10 bases; unmatched bases: 10. CDR3 sequence (DNA): TGTGCCAGCAGCCAACCGGACAGGCCTGGATTAGCTTTCTTT. It yields the protein CASSQPDRPGLAFF.

This clonotype turned up a few times. The gene calls are TRBV18 and TRBJ2-3; TRBD2 matches 8 bases. Losses at the gene ends were 3 bases for V and 2 bases for J; bases not matched to a gene: 4. The CDR3 extends over 15 amino acids. Germline values: CDR1 KGHSH, CDR2 LQKENI. The CDR3 coding sequence is TGTGCCAGCTCACCTAGCGGGATGGCCACAGATACGCAGTATTTT. Its translation: CASSPSGMATDTQYF.

This clonotype was picked up many times. V is TRBV24-1 and J is TRBJ2-1; either TRBD1 or TRBD2 may supply D (5 bases each). Deletions cut 6 bases from V and 5 bases from J, with 7 bases between. CDR3 length: 12 amino acids. The germline V gene has CDR1 KGHDR and CDR2 SFDVKD. CDR3 coding DNA: TGTGCCACCAGTCTGGGGGACAATGAGCAGTTCTTC. Translation: CATSLGDNEQFF.

The genes are TRBV12-3 or TRBV12-4 and TRBJ2-7, with 12 bases fitting TRBD2. The V gene end was trimmed by 1 base and the J gene end by 7 bases; junction bases not matched to a gene: 8. The CDR3 covers 16 residues. CDR3 in DNA: TGTGCCAGCAGTTTAGATAGGACTAGCGGGGTCGGAGAGCAGTACTTC. Translation gives CASSLDRTSGVGEQYF.

J is TRBJ2-1 and V is TRBV9; 10 bases align to TRBD2. This CDR3 comprises 15 residues. Losses at the gene ends were 2 bases for V and 8 bases for J; bases not matched to a gene: 7. Germline values: CDR1 SGDLS, CDR2 YYNGEE. DNA for the CDR3: TGTGCCAGCAGCGTCCGAAGCGGGGGGGCCCATGAGCAGTTCTTC. Protein product: CASSVRSGGAHEQFF.

V and J are TRBV3-1 and TRBJ2-2; D not resolved. The germline gives CDR1 LGHDT, CDR2 YNNKEL (reference sequence). Trimming removed 2 bases from V and 6 bases from J, with 10 bases in between. There are 14 residues in the CDR3. The CDR3 sequence: CASSQPIEAGELFF. The CDR3, as DNA: TGTGCCAGCAGCCAACCGATAGAGGCCGGGGAGCTGTTTTTT.

This rearrangement joins TRBV27 to TRBJ2-1; the D is unclear. The length of the CDR3 is 12 residues. The germline V gene has CDR1 MNHEY and CDR2 SMNVEV (reference sequence). V gave up 4 bases and J gave up 5 bases, with 6 bases separating them. This chain's CDR3 is CASSYMNNEQFF. As DNA, the CDR3 is TGTGCCAGCAGTTATATGAACAATGAGCAGTTCTTC.

The rearrangement joins TRBV7-2 to TRBJ2-5, with TRBD2 as a possible D gene (7 bases). V shed 11 bases and J shed 0 bases, with 13 bases lying between them. The CDR3 covers 13 residues. Germline values: CDR1 SGHTA, CDR2 FQGNSA. CDR3 nucleotide sequence: TGTGCCGTACGGGGGGCCCACCAAGAGACCCAGTACTTC. Translated, it gives CAVRGAHQETQYF.

This sequence joins TRBV18 and TRBJ2-5; TRBD1 matches at 8 bases. This CDR3 is built from 14 residues. Trimming removed 5 bases from V and 3 bases from J; junction bases left unmatched: 5. Germline V gene data show CDR1 as KGHSH and CDR2 as LQKENI. CDR3 amino acids: CASSTQGAEETQYF. DNA of the CDR3: TGTGCCAGCTCAACGCAGGGGGCGGAAGAGACCCAGTACTTC.

This sequence joins TRBV7-7 and TRBJ2-1; TRBD2 matches 8 bases. V shed 5 bases and J 9 bases; nucleotides not matched to a gene: 18. Germline V CDR1 and CDR2: SSHAT, FNYEAQ (reference sequence). The CDR3 covers 17 residues. The CDR3 DNA reads TGTGCCAGCAGCCCGAAGAATAGTCGGACTAGCCTCGGTGAGCAGTTCTTC. This sequence encodes CASSPKNSRTSLGEQFF.

Many counts were recorded for this clonotype. V and J are TRBV12-3 or TRBV12-4 and TRBJ2-3, with a weak D call TRBD1 (6 bases). The CDR3 is 13 residues long. Trimming stripped 6 bases from V and 2 bases from J, with 9 bases between. The CDR3 DNA is TGTGCCAGCAGGACAGGATTCACAGATACGCAGTATTTT. Protein sequence: CASRTGFTDTQYF.

The genes are TRBV6-1 and TRBJ1-5, with 12 bases fitting TRBD1. This CDR3 has 18 amino acids. Germline-derived CDR1 and CDR2 are MNHNS and SASEGT. The trim removed 5 bases at V and 9 bases at J, leaving 17 bases unmatched. The CDR3 nucleotides are TGTGCCAGCAGTAAAAACCGGGACAGGGGGCGATTAGTGTTGCCCCAGCATTTT. Protein product: CASSKNRDRGRLVLPQHF.

V and J are TRBV27 and TRBJ1-2; 8 nucleotides line up with TRBD1. Germline CDR1 reads MNHEY; CDR2 reads SMNVEV (reference sequence). With 3 bases clipped from V and 4 bases from J, the junction kept 22 bases outside the gene matches. The CDR3 runs to 20 residues. CDR3 sequence (DNA): TGTGCCAGCAGTTTGCGGGTCGTTGGGGTCAGGGGGCTCTCCACCTATGGCTACACCTTC. Its translation: CASSLRVVGVRGLSTYGYTF.

This clonotype was seen a few times. The rearrangement uses TRBV11-2 and TRBJ2-3; no definite D call. This CDR3 comprises 12 residues. Trimming took off 9 bases at V and 1 base at J, with 8 bases between the two ends. Looked up from germline, CDR1 is SGHAT and CDR2 is FQNNGV. The CDR3 reads CASTHGTDTQYF. The CDR3 coding sequence is TGTGCCAGTACTCACGGCACAGATACGCAGTATTTT.

The rearrangement uses TRBV20-1 and TRBJ2-2; no reliable D call. Germline V gives CDR1 DFQATT, CDR2 SNEGSKA (reference sequence). The V end lost 0 bases, the J end lost 6 bases, and 14 bases lay between the germline ends. This CDR3 has 15 residues. The CDR3 nucleotides read TGCAGTGCTAGAGATCCGCGGAGTGCCCCCGGGGAGCTGTTTTTT. It encodes CSARDPRSAPGELFF.

This clonotype was seen a few times. The V and J genes are TRBV15 and TRBJ1-1; no clear D gene. Trimming stripped 3 bases from V and 1 base from J, with 6 bases between. Germline assignment: CDR1 LNHNV and CDR2 YYDKDF (reference sequence). The CDR3 runs to 13 residues. The CDR3 protein is CATSSPGNTEAFF. CDR3 coding DNA: TGTGCCACCAGCAGTCCGGGGAACACTGAAGCTTTCTTT.

This clonotype was found a few times. The CDR3 protein is CATSRDRGRGYEQYF. The DNA of the CDR3 is TGTGCCACCAGCAGAGATCGAGGCAGGGGATACGAGCAGTACTTC. The rearrangement uses TRBV15 and TRBJ2-7; a weak D match, TRBD1 (6 bases). Between the trimmed V and J ends, which lost 0 bases and 4 bases, there was a span of 13 bases. CDR1 is LNHNV and CDR2 is YYDKDF in the germline V gene (reference sequence). This CDR3 region has 15 residues. The whole variable domain, filled in from reference TRBV15 and TRBJ2-7, reads DAMVIQNPRYQVTQFGKPVTLSCSQTLNHNVMYWYQQKSSQAPKLLFHYYDKDFNNEADTPDNFQSRRPNTSFCFLDIRSPGLGDTAMYLCATSRDRGRGYEQYFGPGTRLTVT.

This rearrangement joins TRBV12-3 or TRBV12-4 to TRBJ2-5; D is perhaps TRBD2 (5 bases). The germline V and J ends were trimmed by 5 bases and 9 bases, with 13 bases remaining between them. The CDR3 consists of 12 residues. The CDR3 protein is CASSSGTSSQYF. The CDR3 DNA reads TGTGCCAGCAGTAGCGGAACCTCGTCCCAGTACTTC.

The chain is built from TRBV7-2 and TRBJ1-1; 7 bases fit TRBD1. J lost 8 bases, V lost 5 bases, and 8 bases had no gene match. The CDR3 covers 13 residues. Looked up from germline, CDR1 is SGHTA and CDR2 is FQGNSA. The chain's CDR3 is CASSPFNRGEAFF. The CDR3 nucleotides are TGTGCCAGCAGCCCGTTTAACAGGGGAGAAGCTTTCTTT.

At least ten counts were recorded for this clonotype. J is TRBJ2-5 and V is TRBV4-3; D is possibly TRBD1 (6 bases). This CDR3 spans 13 amino acids. The germline gives CDR1 LGHNA, CDR2 YSLEER. V was cut by 0 bases and J by 11 bases, with 13 bases left in between. The CDR3 DNA reads as TGCGCCAGCAGCCAAGATCTAGGGGGACGTCAGTACTTC. Translation gives CASSQDLGGRQYF.

This clonotype was seen a handful of times. The chain is built from TRBV20-1 and TRBJ2-1, with D possibly matching TRBD2 (6 bases). CDR3 length: 16 residues. V lost 0 bases, J lost 8 bases, and 20 bases lay in between. CDR1 is DFQATT and CDR2 is SNEGSKA in the germline V gene (reference sequence). The CDR3 loop reads CSARDLGREWSDEQFF. CDR3 nucleotides: TGCAGTGCTAGAGATCTCGGTCGGGAGTGGTCTGATGAGCAGTTCTTC.

This rearrangement joins TRBV20-1 to TRBJ2-3, with 9 positions matching TRBD1. Germline assignment: CDR1 DFQATT and CDR2 SNEGSKA (reference sequence). The CDR3 consists of 16 residues. With 1 base clipped from V and 1 base from J, the junction kept 6 bases outside the gene matches. CDR3 sequence (DNA): TGCAGTGCTAGAGTATCACGGGACAGGGGCACAGATACGCAGTATTTT. As protein: CSARVSRDRGTDTQYF.

In DNA form, the CDR3 reads TGTGCCAGCAGTCGGTGGTCCGACAATGAGCAGTTCTTC. This sequence encodes CASSRWSDNEQFF. The rearrangement uses TRBV14 and TRBJ2-1; D uncertain. Trimming cost V 6 bases and J 5 bases, with 11 bases left between them. This CDR3 has 13 residues. Germline V lookup: CDR1 SGHDN, CDR2 FVKESK.

This clonotype showed up just a few times. The DNA for the CDR3 is TGTGCCAGCAGTTCGGGGACTAGCGGGAGTCGATTCTTC. It codes for CASSSGTSGSRFF. The rearrangement links TRBV28 to TRBJ2-1, with TRBD2 matching 14 bases. J was trimmed by 16 bases and V by 4 bases; bases with no gene match: 6. CDR3 length equals 13 residues. Germline V lookup: CDR1 MDHEN, CDR2 SYDVKM.